This TCR beta chain comes out of a study of shared clonotypes between healthy human individuals. The V gene lost 4 bases and the J gene lost 0 bases, with 9 bases spanning the gap. CDR3 length equals 15 residues. Per germline, CDR1 MNHNS and CDR2 SASEGT. Sequencing was performed with immunoSEQ multiplex PCR; in TCRdb, only in-frame clones are kept and a portion is missing. The sample consists of fewer than 600,000 clones, roughly three quarters of them appearing once. This chain connects TRBV6-1 to TRBJ1-4, with D uncertain. Sequencing was performed on PBMCs. The TCR sequence derives from a woman between 40 and 55 years old in good health. Some clones in this sample may be carry-over from other donors' samples. The CDR3 is CASSVEPATNEKLFF. The CDR3 nucleotides are TGTGCCAGCAGTGTAGAACCTGCAACTAATGAAAAACTGTTTTTT.